This T cell receptor (beta chain) was sequenced for a study of T cell repertoires in cytomegalovirus infection. Study overall: In the study, CMV epitopes included recently identified HLA-C-restricted and well-studied HLA-B-restricted ones.

General study points: The ex vivo response was dominated by HLA-C-restricted CMV-specific TCR beta clonotypes. Summed frequency of public TCR beta families distinguished CMV carriers with the relevant HLA.

Via MiXCR, TCRdb re-called the reads, giving one row per CDR3 protein. The profile shows roughly 700,000 distinct CDR3 sequences, around a third of them singletons. As concerns this clonotype: Its matching antigen is unknown.

The material sequenced was cultured PBMCs, taken from culture after CMV antigen stimulation. The sequence was obtained from a human donor in good health (CMV status not recorded). Some clones in this sample may be carry-over from other donors' samples.

This CDR3 is CASSLSPQGTTGELFF. CDR3 nucleotide sequence: TGCGCCAGCAGCTTGTCCCCACAAGGGACCACCGGGGAGCTGTTTTTT. The chain carries TRBV5-1 and TRBJ2-2, with D perhaps matching TRBD1 or TRBD2 (5 bases each). The CDR3 length is 16 residues. V was cut by 1 base and J by 4 bases, with 14 bases left in between. CDR1 is SGHRS and CDR2 is YFSETQ in the germline V gene. Looking up the rest from reference TRBV5-1 and TRBJ2-2 gives the full variable domain: KAGVTQTPRYLIKTRGQQVTLSCSPISGHRSVSWYQQTPGQGLQFLFEYFSETQRNKGNFPGRFSGRQFSNSRSEMNVSTLELGDSALYLCASSLSPQGTTGELFFGEGSRLTVL.